This T cell receptor beta chain was profiled in a study of T cell changes during pregnancy in multiple sclerosis. This table comes from immunoSEQ multiplex PCR, and its TCRdb copy is limited to in-frame clones, with some not included. The data show about 79,000 clones, 75% to 95% seen once. V dropped 7 bases and J dropped 1 base, with 13 bases sitting between them. The germline gives CDR1 LNHDA, CDR2 SQIVND (reference sequence). The CDR3 is made up of 14 amino acids. The sequence derives from a female donor with multiple sclerosis, enrolled in a pregnancy study. Sequences were derived from CD4+ T cells from peripheral blood mononuclear cells, sampled in the second trimester of pregnancy. The chain joins TRBV19 to TRBJ1-1; no firm D call. This chain's CDR3 is CASMNLRQNTEAFF. CDR3 nucleotide sequence: TGTGCCAGTATGAATTTACGACAGAACACTGAAGCTTTCTTT.